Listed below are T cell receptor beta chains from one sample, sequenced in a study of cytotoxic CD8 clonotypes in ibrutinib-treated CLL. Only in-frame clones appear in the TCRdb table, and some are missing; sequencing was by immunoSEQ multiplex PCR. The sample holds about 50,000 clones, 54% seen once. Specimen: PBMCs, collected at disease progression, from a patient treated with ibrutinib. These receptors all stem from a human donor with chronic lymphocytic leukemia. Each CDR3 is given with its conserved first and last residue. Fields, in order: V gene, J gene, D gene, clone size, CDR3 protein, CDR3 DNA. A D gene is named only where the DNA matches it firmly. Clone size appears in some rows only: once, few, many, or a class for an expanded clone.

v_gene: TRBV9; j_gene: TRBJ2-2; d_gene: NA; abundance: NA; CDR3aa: CASSVGETGELFF; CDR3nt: TGTGCCAGCAGCGTAGGGGAGACCGGGGAGCTGTTTTTT
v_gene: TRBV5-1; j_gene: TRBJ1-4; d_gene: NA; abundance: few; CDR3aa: CASSSTDSRSEKLFF; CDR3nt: TGCGCCAGCAGCTCCACGGACAGTAGGTCTGAAAAACTGTTTTTT
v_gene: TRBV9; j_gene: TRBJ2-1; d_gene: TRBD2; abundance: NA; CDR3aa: CASSVASGASGRKQFF; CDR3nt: TGTGCCAGCAGCGTAGCTAGTGGGGCTAGCGGGAGGAAGCAGTTCTTC
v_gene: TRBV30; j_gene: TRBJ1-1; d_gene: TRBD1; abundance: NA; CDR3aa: CAWSVGTGGYTEAFF; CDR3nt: TGTGCCTGGAGTGTAGGGACAGGGGGTTACACTGAAGCTTTCTTT
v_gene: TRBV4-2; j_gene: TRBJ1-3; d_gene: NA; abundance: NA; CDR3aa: CASSLQMGSDGNTIYF; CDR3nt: TGTGCCAGCAGCCTGCAGATGGGATCGGACGGAAACACCATATATTTT
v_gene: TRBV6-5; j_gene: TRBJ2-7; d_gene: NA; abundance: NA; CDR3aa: CASMTSYEQYF; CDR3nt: TGTGCCAGCATGACCTCCTACGAGCAGTACTTC
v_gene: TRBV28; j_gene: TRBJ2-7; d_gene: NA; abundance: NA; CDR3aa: CASSLPGTAGYEQYF; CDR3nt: TGTGCCAGCAGTTTACCGGGGACGGCGGGGTACGAGCAGTACTTC
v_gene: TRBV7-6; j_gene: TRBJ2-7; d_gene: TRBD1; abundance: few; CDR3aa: CASSLVDRGNLYEQYF; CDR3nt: TGTGCCAGCAGCTTAGTTGACAGGGGGAACCTCTACGAGCAGTACTTC
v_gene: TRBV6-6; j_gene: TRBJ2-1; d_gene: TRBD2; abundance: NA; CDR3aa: CASSGRGGEQFF; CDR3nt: TGTGCCAGCAGCGGGCGGGGGGGTGAGCAGTTCTTC
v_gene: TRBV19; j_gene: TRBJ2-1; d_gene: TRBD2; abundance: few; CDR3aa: CASSRTSGSTYNEQFF; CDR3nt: TGTGCCAGTAGTAGGACTAGCGGAAGTACGTACAATGAGCAGTTCTTC
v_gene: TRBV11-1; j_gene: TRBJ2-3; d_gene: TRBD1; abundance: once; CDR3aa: CASSLGRTGGTDTQYF; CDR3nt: TGTGCCAGCAGCTTAGGGAGGACAGGGGGCACAGATACGCAGTATTTT
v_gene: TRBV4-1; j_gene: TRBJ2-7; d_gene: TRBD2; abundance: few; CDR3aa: CASSRQRGTTYEQYF; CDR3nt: TGCGCCAGCAGCCGGCAGCGGGGGACAACCTACGAGCAGTACTTC
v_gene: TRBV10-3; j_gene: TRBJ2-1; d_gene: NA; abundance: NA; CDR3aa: CAISDRKNEQFF; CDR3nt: TGTGCCATCAGTGACAGGAAAAATGAGCAGTTCTTC
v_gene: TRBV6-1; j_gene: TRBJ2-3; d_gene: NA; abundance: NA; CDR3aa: CASSEVLGSSTDTQYF; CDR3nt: TGTGCCAGCAGTGAAGTTCTAGGATCTAGCACAGATACGCAGTATTTT
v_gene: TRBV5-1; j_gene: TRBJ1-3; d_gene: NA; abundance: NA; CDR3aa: CASSMRPAEGYTIYF; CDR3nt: TGCGCCAGCAGCATGCGTCCCGCGGAGGGGTACACCATATATTTT
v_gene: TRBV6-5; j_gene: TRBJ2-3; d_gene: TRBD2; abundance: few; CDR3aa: CASSYSGGGDTQYF; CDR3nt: TGTGCCAGCAGTTACTCGGGCGGGGGAGATACGCAGTATTTT
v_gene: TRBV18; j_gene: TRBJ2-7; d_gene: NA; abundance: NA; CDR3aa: CASSPGQVGSYEQYF; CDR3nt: TGTGCCAGCTCACCAGGGCAGGTCGGGTCCTACGAGCAGTACTTC
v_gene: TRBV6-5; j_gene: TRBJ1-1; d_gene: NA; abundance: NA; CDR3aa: CASRGERALNTEAFF; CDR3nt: TGTGCCAGCAGGGGAGAAAGAGCATTGAACACTGAAGCTTTCTTT
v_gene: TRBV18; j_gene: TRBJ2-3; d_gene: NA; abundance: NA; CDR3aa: CASSPRTVTDTQYF; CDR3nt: TGTGCCAGCTCACCAAGGACAGTCACAGATACGCAGTATTTT
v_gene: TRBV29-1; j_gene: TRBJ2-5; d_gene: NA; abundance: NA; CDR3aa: CSGSQETQYF; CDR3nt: TGCAGCGGCAGCCAAGAGACCCAGTACTTC
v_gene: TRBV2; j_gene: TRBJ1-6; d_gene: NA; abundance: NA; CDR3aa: CASSSRPAYNSPLHF; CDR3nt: TGTGCCAGCAGTTCCCGACCGGCCTATAATTCACCCCTCCACTTT
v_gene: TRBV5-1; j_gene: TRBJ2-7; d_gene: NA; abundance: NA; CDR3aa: CASSPTTYEQYF; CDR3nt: TGCGCCAGCAGCCCGACAACGTACGAGCAGTACTTC
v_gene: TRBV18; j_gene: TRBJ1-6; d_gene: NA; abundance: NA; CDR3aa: CASSPSSVPNSPLHF; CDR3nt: TGTGCCAGCTCACCGAGTTCGGTCCCAAATTCACCCCTCCACTTT
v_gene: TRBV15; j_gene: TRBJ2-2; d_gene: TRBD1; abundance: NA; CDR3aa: CATSRGGTGNTGELFF; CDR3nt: TGTGCCACCAGCAGGGGCGGGACAGGGAACACCGGGGAGCTGTTTTTT
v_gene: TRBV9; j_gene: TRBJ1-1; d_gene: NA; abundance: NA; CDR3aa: CASSGIRGWDTEAFF; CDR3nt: TGTGCCAGCAGCGGGATCCGGGGGTGGGACACTGAAGCTTTCTTT
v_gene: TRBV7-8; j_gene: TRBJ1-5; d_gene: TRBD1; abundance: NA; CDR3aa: CASSSSDRGQDQPQHF; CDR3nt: TGTGCCAGCAGCAGTTCCGACAGGGGGCAAGATCAGCCCCAGCATTTT
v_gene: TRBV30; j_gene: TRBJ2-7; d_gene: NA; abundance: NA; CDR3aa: CAWGKGSYEQYF; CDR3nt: TGTGCCTGGGGCAAGGGGAGTTACGAGCAGTACTTC
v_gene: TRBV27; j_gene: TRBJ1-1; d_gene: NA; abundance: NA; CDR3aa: CASSPGVNTEAFF; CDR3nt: TGTGCCAGCAGTCCGGGGGTGAACACTGAAGCTTTCTTT